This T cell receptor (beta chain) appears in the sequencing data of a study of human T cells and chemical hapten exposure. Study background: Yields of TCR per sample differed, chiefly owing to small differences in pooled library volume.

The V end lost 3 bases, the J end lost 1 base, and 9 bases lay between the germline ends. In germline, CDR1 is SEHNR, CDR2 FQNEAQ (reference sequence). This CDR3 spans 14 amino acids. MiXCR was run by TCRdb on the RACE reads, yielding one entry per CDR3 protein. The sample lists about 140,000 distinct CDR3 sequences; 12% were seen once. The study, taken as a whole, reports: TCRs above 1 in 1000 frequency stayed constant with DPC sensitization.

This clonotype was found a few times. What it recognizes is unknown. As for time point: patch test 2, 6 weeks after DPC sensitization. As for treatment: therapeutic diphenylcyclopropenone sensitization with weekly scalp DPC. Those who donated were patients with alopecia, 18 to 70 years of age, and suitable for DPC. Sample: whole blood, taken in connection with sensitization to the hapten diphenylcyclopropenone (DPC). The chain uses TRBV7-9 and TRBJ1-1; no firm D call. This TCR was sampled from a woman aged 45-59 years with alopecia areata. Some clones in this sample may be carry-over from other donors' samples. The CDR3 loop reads CASSLPPGNTEAFF. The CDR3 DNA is TGTGCCAGCAGCTTGCCTCCGGGGAACACTGAAGCTTTCTTT.